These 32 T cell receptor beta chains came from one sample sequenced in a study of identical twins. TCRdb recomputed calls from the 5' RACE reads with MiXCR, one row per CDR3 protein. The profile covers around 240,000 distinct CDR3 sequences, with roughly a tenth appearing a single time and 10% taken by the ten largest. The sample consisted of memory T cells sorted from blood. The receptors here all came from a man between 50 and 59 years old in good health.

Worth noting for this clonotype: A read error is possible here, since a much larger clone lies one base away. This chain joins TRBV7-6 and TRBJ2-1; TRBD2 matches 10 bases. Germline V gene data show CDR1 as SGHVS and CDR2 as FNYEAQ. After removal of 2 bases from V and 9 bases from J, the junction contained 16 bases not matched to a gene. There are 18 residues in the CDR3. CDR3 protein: CASSLLTPASGGRSEQFF. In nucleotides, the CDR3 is TGTGCCAGCAGCTTACTCACCCCGGCTAGCGGGGGAAGGAGTGAGCAGTTCTTC.

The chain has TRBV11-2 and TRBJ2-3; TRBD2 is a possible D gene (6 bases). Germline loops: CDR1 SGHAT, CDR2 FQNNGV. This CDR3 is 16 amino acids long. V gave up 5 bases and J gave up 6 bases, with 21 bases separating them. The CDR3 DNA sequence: TGTGCCAGCAGCCCACCCGGGACTCGTCTCGTGGATACGCAGTATTTT. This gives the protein CASSPPGTRLVDTQYF.

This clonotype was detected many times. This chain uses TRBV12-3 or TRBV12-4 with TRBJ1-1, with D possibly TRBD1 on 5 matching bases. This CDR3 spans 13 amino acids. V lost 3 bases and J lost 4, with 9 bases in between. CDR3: CASSLYGGTEAFF. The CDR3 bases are TGTGCCAGCAGTTTGTACGGGGGCACTGAAGCTTTCTTT.

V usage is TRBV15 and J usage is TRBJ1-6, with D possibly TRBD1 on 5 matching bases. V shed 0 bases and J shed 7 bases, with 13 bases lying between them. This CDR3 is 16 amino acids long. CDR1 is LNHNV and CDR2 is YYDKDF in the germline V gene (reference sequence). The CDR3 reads CATSRDFQGGNSPLHF. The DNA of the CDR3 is TGTGCCACCAGCAGAGACTTCCAGGGAGGGAATTCACCCCTCCACTTT.

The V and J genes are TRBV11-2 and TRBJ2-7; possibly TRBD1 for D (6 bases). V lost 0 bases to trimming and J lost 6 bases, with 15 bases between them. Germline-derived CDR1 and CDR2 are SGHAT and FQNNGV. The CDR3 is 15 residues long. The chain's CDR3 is CASSLDVTGTREQYF. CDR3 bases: TGTGCCAGCAGCTTAGATGTCACAGGGACACGCGAGCAGTACTTC.

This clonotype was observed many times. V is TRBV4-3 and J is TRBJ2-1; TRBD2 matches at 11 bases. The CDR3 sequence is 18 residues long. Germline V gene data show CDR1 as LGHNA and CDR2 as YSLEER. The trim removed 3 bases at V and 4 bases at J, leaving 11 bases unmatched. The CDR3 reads CASSQVLAGGSLYNEQFF. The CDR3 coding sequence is TGCGCCAGCAGCCAGGTCCTAGCGGGGGGATCCTTATACAATGAGCAGTTCTTC.

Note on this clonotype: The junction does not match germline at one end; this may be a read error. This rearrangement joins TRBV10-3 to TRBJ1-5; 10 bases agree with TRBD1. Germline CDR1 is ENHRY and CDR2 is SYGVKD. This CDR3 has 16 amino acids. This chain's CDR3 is CAISETDRGINRPQHF. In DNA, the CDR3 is TGTGCCATCAGTGAGACGGACAGGGGGATTAATCGGCCCCAGCATTTT.

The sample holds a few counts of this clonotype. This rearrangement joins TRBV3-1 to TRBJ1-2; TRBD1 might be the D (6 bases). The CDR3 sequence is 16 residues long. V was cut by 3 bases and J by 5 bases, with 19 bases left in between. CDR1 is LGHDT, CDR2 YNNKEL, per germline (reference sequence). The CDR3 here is CASSQGATGISYGYTF. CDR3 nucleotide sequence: TGTGCCAGCAGCCAGGGGGCGACCGGCATTAGTTATGGCTACACCTTC.

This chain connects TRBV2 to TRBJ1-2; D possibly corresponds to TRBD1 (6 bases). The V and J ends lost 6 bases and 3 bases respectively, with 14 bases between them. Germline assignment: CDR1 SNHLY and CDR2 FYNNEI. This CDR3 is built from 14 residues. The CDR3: CASRPREGDYGYTF. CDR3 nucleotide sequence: TGTGCCAGCAGACCACGGGAGGGGGACTATGGCTACACCTTC.

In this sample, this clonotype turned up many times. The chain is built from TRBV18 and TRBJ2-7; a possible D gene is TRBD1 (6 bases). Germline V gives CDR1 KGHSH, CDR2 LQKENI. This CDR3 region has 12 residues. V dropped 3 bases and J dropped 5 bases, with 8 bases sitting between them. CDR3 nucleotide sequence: TGTGCCAGCTCACCCAGGGGCGACGAGCAGTACTTC. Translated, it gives CASSPRGDEQYF. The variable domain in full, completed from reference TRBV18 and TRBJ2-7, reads NAGVMQNPRHLVRRRGQEARLRCSPMKGHSHVYWYRQLPEEGLKFMVYLQKENIIDESGMPKERFSAEFPKEGPSILRIQQVVRGDSAAYFCASSPRGDEQYFGPGTRLTVT.

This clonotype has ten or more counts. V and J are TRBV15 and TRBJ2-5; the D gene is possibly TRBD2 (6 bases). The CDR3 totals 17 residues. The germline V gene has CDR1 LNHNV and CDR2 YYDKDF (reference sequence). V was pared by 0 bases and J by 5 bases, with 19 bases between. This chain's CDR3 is CATSREIRAFGGETQYF. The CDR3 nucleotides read TGTGCCACCAGCAGAGAAATAAGAGCCTTTGGAGGGGAGACCCAGTACTTC. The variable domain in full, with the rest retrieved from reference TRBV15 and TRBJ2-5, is DAMVIQNPRYQVTQFGKPVTLSCSQTLNHNVMYWYQQKSSQAPKLLFHYYDKDFNNEADTPDNFQSRRPNTSFCFLDIRSPGLGDTAMYLCATSREIRAFGGETQYFGPGTRLLVL.

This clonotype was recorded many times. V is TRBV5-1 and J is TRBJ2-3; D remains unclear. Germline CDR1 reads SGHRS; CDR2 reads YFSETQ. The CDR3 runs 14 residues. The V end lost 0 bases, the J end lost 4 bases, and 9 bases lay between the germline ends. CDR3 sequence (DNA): TGCGCCAGCAGCTTGGCCGGAGTGGCAGATACGCAGTATTTT. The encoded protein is CASSLAGVADTQYF.

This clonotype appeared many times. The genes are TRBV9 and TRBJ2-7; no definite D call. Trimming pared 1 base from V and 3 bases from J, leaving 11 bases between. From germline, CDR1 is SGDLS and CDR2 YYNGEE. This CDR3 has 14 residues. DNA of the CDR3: TGTGCCAGCAGCGTACGGCAGGCAAACTACGAGCAGTACTTC. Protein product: CASSVRQANYEQYF.

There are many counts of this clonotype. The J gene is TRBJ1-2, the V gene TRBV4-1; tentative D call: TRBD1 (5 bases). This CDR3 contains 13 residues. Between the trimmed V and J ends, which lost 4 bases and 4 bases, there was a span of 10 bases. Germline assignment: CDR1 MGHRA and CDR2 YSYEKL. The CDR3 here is CASSPGGVYGYTF. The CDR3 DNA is TGCGCCAGCAGCCCCGGAGGGGTCTATGGCTACACCTTC.

The CDR3, as DNA: TGCAGTGCTCGGGACCTAGCGGGAGCCCCACGGGACATTCAGTACTTC. This sequence encodes CSARDLAGAPRDIQYF. The rearrangement uses TRBV20-1 and TRBJ2-4, with 10 bases identical to TRBD2. This CDR3 region has 16 residues. The J segment lost 8 bases and the V segment lost 5 bases, leaving 15 bases of the junction unmatched. Per germline, CDR1 DFQATT and CDR2 SNEGSKA (reference sequence).

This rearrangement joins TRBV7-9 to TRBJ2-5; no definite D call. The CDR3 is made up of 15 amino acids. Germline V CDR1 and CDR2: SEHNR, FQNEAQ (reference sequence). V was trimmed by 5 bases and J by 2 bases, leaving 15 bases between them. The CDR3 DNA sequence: TGTGCCAGCAGCCCGGTTGGGCGTCGGCAAGAGACCCAGTACTTC. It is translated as CASSPVGRRQETQYF. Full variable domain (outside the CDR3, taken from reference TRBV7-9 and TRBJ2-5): DTGVSQNPRHKITKRGQNVTFRCDPISEHNRLYWYRQTLGQGPEFLTYFQNEAQLEKSRLLSDRFSAERPKGSFSTLEIQRTEQGDSAMYLCASSPVGRRQETQYFGPGTRLLVL.

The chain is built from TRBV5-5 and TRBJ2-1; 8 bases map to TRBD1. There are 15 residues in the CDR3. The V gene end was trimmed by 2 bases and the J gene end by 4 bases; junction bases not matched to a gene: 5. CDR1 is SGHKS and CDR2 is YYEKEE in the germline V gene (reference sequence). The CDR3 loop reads CASSLSGQEYNEQFF. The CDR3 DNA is TGTGCCAGCAGCTTATCGGGACAGGAGTACAATGAGCAGTTCTTC.

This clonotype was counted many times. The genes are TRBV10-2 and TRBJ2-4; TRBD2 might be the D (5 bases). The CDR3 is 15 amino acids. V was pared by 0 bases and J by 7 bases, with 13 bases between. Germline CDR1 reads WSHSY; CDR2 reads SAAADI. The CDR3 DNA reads TGCGCCAGCAGTGAGTCCGGGGTTTGGGAGAACATTCAGTACTTC. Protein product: CASSESGVWENIQYF.

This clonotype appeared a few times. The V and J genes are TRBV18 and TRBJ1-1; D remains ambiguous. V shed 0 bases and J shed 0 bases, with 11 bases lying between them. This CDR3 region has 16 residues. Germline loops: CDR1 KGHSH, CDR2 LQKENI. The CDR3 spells CASSPPTGGMNTEAFF. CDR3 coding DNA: TGTGCCAGCTCACCACCCACCGGCGGCATGAACACTGAAGCTTTCTTT.

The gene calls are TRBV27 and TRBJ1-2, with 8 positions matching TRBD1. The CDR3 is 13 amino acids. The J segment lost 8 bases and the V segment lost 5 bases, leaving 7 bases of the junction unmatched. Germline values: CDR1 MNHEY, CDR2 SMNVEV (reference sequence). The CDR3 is CASSRDRIAGYTF. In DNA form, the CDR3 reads TGTGCCAGCAGTCGGGACAGGATTGCGGGCTACACCTTC.

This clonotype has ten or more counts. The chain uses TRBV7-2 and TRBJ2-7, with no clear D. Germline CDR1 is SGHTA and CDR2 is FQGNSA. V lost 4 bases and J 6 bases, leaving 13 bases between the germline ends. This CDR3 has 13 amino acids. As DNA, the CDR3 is TGTGCCAGCAGCTCCCAACACTCGTCCGAGCAGTACTTC. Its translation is CASSSQHSSEQYF.

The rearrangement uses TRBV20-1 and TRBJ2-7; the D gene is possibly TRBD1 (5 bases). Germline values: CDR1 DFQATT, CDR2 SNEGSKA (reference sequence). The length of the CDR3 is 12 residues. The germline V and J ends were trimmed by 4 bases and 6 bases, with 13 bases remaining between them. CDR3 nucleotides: TGCAGTGCTATGGTTCCCACAGGCGAGCAGTACTTC. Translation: CSAMVPTGEQYF.

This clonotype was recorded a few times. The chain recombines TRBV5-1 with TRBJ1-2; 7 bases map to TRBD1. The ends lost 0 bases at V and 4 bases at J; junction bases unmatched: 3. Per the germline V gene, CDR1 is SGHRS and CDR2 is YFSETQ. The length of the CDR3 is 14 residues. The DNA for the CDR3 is TGCGCCAGCAGCTTGGAGGGACAGCGCTATGGCTACACCTTC. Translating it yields CASSLEGQRYGYTF.

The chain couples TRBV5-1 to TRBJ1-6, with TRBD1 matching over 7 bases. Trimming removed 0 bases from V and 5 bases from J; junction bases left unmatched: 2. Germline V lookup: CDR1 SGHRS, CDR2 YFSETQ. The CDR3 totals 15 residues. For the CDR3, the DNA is TGCGCCAGCAGCTTGGAAGGACAGGATAATTCACCCCTCCACTTT. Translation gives CASSLEGQDNSPLHF.

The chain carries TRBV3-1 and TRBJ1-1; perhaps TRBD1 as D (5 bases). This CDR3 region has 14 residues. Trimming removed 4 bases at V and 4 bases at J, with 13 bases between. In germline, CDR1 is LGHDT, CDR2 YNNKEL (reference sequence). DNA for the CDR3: TGTGCCAGCAGCCCCGTAGGGGAGGGCACTGAAGCTTTCTTT. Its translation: CASSPVGEGTEAFF.

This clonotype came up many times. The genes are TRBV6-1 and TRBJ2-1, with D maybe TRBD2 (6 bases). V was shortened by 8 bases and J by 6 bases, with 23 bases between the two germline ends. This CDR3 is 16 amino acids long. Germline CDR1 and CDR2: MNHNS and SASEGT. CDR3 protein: CASGRVRPTRFNEQFF. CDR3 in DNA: TGTGCCAGCGGTCGTGTCCGTCCGACTAGATTCAATGAGCAGTTCTTC.

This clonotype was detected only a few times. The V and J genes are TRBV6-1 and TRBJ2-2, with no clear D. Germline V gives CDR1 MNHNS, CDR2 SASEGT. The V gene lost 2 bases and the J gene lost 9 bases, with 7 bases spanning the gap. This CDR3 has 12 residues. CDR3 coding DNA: TGTGCCAGCAGTGAACTGCACCGGGAGCTGTTTTTT. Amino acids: CASSELHRELFF.

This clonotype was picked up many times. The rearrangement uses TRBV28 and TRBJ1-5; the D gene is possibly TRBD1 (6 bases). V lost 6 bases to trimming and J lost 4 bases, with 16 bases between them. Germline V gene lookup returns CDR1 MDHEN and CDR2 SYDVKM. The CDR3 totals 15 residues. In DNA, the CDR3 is TGTGCCAGCAGCCGCGAGGGGGTAGAAAATCAGCCCCAGCATTTT. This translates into CASSREGVENQPQHF.

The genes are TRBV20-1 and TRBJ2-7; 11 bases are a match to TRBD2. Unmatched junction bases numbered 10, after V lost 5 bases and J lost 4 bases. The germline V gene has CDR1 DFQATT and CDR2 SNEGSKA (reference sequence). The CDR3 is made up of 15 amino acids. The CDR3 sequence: CSAPSALAGGYEQYF. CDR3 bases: TGCAGTGCTCCGTCGGCTTTAGCGGGAGGGTACGAGCAGTACTTC.

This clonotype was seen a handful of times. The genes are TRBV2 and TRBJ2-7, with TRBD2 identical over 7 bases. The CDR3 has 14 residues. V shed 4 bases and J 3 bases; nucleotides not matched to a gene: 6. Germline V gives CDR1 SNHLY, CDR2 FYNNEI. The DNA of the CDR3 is TGTGCCAGCAGTGTCCCGGGAGGTAGCTACGAGCAGTACTTC. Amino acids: CASSVPGGSYEQYF.

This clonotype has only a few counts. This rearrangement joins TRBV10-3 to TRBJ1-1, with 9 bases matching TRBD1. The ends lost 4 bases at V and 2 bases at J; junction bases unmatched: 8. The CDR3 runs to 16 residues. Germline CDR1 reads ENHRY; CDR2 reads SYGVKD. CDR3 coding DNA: TGTGCCATCAGTGCACCTACGGGACAGGGAAACACTGAAGCTTTCTTT. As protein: CAISAPTGQGNTEAFF.

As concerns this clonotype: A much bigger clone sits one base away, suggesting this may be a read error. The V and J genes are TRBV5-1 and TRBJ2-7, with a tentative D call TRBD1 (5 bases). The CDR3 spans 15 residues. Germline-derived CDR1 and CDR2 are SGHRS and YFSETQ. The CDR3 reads CASSLGPGQTYDQYF. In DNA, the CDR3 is TGCGCCAGCAGCTTGGGTCCTGGACAAACCTACGATCAGTACTTC.